The clone carrying this T cell receptor (beta chain) has just a few counts. As yet, its antigen is unknown. This CDR3 comprises 14 residues. V was shortened by 2 bases and J by 6 bases, with 10 bases between the two germline ends. CDR1 is SGHVS, CDR2 FQNEAQ, per germline. The sample comes from a study of naive and memory T cell subsets. Two oligonucleotides, mixed equimolar, formed the beta constant-region primer covering TRBC1 and TRBC2. Nested alpha and beta constant-region primers with the SP2 primer drove four PCR rounds on ligated cDNA. From the UMI-ligation and nested PCR reads, TCRdb called clonotypes with MiXCR, one entry per CDR3 protein. Here the sample spans about 160,000 distinct CDR3 sequences, roughly 22% being singletons. Study-wide results and caveats: Naive repertoires, especially CD8, held a few larger clonotypes, possibly memory cells re-expressing CD45RA. Over 90% of naive TCR sequences appeared only once, unlike memory subsets.

The gene calls are TRBV7-8 and TRBJ2-2, with unresolved D. The sequenced sample consisted of naive CD4+ T cells from blood. The receptor's source is a human donor in good health. The CDR3 DNA reads TGTGCCAGCAGCTTACGGCCCCAGGCCGGGGAGCTGTTTTTT. Residues: CASSLRPQAGELFF. The full variable domain, its missing parts supplied by reference TRBV7-8 and TRBJ2-2, is GAGVSQSPRYKVAKRGQDVALRCDPISGHVSLFWYQQALGQGPEFLTYFQNEAQLDKSGLPSDRFFAERPEGSVSTLKIQRTQQEDSAVYLCASSLRPQAGELFFGEGSRLTVL.